One sample yielded the 19 T cell receptor beta chains listed below, sequenced in a study of blood T cell repertoires in COVID-19. Libraries were prepared by immunoSEQ multiplex PCR; TCRdb keeps only in-frame clonotypes and omits some of them. The table shows under 300,000 clones, with 70% to 90% occurring only once. The source material was PBMCs or T cells enriched from blood (not recorded which). These receptors all stem from a man aged 18-30 years who had recovered from COVID-19.

This chain uses TRBV4-1 with TRBJ2-3, with 7 bases fitting TRBD1. Germline V gives CDR1 MGHRA, CDR2 YSYEKL. The CDR3 is 15 residues long. V was clipped by 0 bases and J by 7 bases; unmatched bases: 7. The CDR3 region has the DNA TGCGCCAGCAGCCAAGATTTAGGCAGGGGGAATACGCAGTATTTT. Encoded protein: CASSQDLGRGNTQYF.

The gene calls are TRBV18 and TRBJ1-2; TRBD1 matches 9 bases. Germline V gives CDR1 KGHSH, CDR2 LQKENI. V shed 3 bases and J 6 bases; nucleotides not matched to a gene: 11. CDR3 size: 16 residues. The CDR3 spells CASSPSPGQGGHGYTF. The CDR3 nucleotides are TGTGCCAGCTCACCTTCACCGGGACAGGGAGGACATGGCTACACCTTC. The full variable domain, rest sourced from reference TRBV18 and TRBJ1-2, is NAGVMQNPRHLVRRRGQEARLRCSPMKGHSHVYWYRQLPEEGLKFMVYLQKENIIDESGMPKERFSAEFPKEGPSILRIQQVVRGDSAAYFCASSPSPGQGGHGYTFGSGTRLTVV.

The chain joins TRBV29-1 to TRBJ2-1, with D hard to call. Deletions cut 3 bases from V and 4 bases from J, with 7 bases between. Germline V CDR1 and CDR2: SQVTM, ANQGSEA. The CDR3 extends over 12 amino acids. In DNA, the CDR3 is TGCAGCGTTGATTACGGGTACAATGAGCAGTTCTTC. This codes for CSVDYGYNEQFF.

The chain carries TRBV5-3 and TRBJ1-5, with D maybe TRBD1 (5 bases). TRBV5-3 is identified as an open reading frame with a role that is uncertain. The CDR3 is made up of 16 amino acids. Trimming pared 4 bases from V and 7 bases from J, leaving 21 bases between. The CDR3 is CARSLTNLGAGQPQHF. The DNA of the CDR3 is TGTGCCAGAAGCCTTACTAACTTAGGGGCAGGGCAGCCCCAGCATTTT.

The chain uses TRBV4-1 and TRBJ2-2; 10 bases agree with TRBD2. The V and J ends lost 0 bases and 1 base, in that order; junction bases with no gene match: 8. The CDR3 contains 19 residues. CDR1 is MGHRA and CDR2 is YSYEKL in the germline V gene. The CDR3 bases are TGCGCCAGCAGCCAAGATGGGCTAGCGGGAGAATTGAACACCGGGGAGCTGTTTTTT. Translating it yields CASSQDGLAGELNTGELFF.

This chain joins TRBV23-1 and TRBJ2-1; D is uncertain. TRBV23-1 is classed as an ORF, of uncertain function. The CDR3 is made up of 17 amino acids. V was trimmed by 0 bases and J by 10 bases, leaving 22 bases between them. The CDR3 reads CASSQSFTLPKNREQFF. The CDR3 region has the DNA TGCGCCAGCAGTCAATCGTTTACCCTCCCCAAAAATCGGGAGCAGTTCTTC.

The chain carries TRBV27 and TRBJ2-7; 11 bases agree with TRBD2. The CDR3 is made up of 14 amino acids. Germline lookup yields CDR1 MNHEY and CDR2 SMNVEV (reference sequence). Unmatched junction bases numbered 2, after V lost 3 bases and J lost 4 bases. CDR3 sequence (DNA): TGTGCCAGCAGTTTCGGGACTAGCGGATACGAGCAGTACTTC. Translated, it gives CASSFGTSGYEQYF.

This rearrangement joins TRBV28 to TRBJ2-7; D is possibly TRBD2 (5 bases). V was clipped by 6 bases and J by 2 bases, with 11 bases between them. Germline CDR1 is MDHEN and CDR2 is SYDVKM. The CDR3 spans 13 residues. In DNA form, the CDR3 reads TGTGCCAGCAGGGTTAGCGCTGCCTACGAGCAGTACTTC. Translated: CASRVSAAYEQYF.

The chain employs TRBV18 and TRBJ2-5, with TRBD1 matching over 7 bases. There are 15 residues in the CDR3. Germline loops: CDR1 KGHSH, CDR2 LQKENI. Trimming cost V 3 bases and J 5 bases; bases outside gene matches: 9. The CDR3: CASSPASLQGETQYF. CDR3 DNA sequence: TGTGCCAGCTCACCCGCAAGCTTACAGGGGGAGACCCAGTACTTC.

The chain links TRBV7-9 to TRBJ2-4; 7 bases match TRBD1. This CDR3 is built from 14 residues. Per germline, CDR1 SEHNR and CDR2 FQNEAQ (reference sequence). Trimming at V came to 4 bases and at J to 6 bases, leaving 6 bases not matched to a gene. CDR3 sequence: CASSYRGGANIQYF. Written as DNA, the CDR3 is TGTGCCAGCAGCTACCGAGGGGGCGCAAACATTCAGTACTTC. Filled out from reference TRBV7-9 and TRBJ2-4, the complete variable domain reads DTGVSQNPRHKITKRGQNVTFRCDPISEHNRLYWYRQTLGQGPEFLTYFQNEAQLEKSRLLSDRFSAERPKGSFSTLEIQRTEQGDSAMYLCASSYRGGANIQYFGAGTRLSVL.

The table lists this clone with a count of one. The chain joins TRBV11-3 to TRBJ1-5, with D perhaps TRBD1 (5 bases). The CDR3 sequence is 15 residues long. V was pared by 6 bases and J by 0 bases, with 12 bases between. Per the germline V gene, CDR1 is SGHNT and CDR2 is YENEEA. Here the CDR3 reads CASRRYRYSNQPQHF. CDR3 bases: TGTGCCAGCAGGCGGTACAGGTATAGCAATCAGCCCCAGCATTTT.

V gene TRBV5-4 combines with J gene TRBJ2-7; 8 positions match TRBD1. The CDR3 consists of 15 residues. The germline CDR1 and CDR2 sequences are SGHNT and YYREEE (reference sequence). J lost 5 bases, V lost 1 base, and 8 bases had no gene match. In DNA form, the CDR3 reads TGTGCCAGCAGCTTGCTTGGACAGGGTGTCAACGAGCAGTACTTC. Its translation is CASSLLGQGVNEQYF.

CDR3 loop: CASSSQGQGWREQYF. The CDR3 DNA is TGTGCCAGCAGCTCGCAGGGACAGGGCTGGAGGGAGCAGTACTTC. This chain uses TRBV5-4 with TRBJ2-7; 9 bases agree with TRBD1. V shed 3 bases, J shed 7 bases, and the junction held 11 bases outside the gene matches. Germline V lookup: CDR1 SGHNT, CDR2 YYREEE (reference sequence). There are 15 residues in the CDR3.

The chain employs TRBV6-5 and TRBJ2-2; 8 bases match TRBD2. Germline loops: CDR1 MNHEY, CDR2 SVGAGI. The CDR3 is 14 residues long. After removal of 4 bases from V and 7 bases from J, the junction contained 5 bases not matched to a gene. The CDR3: CASSSSGGHGELFF. DNA for the CDR3: TGTGCCAGCAGTTCGAGCGGGGGCCACGGGGAGCTGTTTTTT.

The chain uses TRBV7-9 and TRBJ2-2; 10 nucleotides line up with TRBD1. CDR1 is SEHNR and CDR2 is FQNEAQ in the germline V gene (reference sequence). This CDR3 has 16 residues. After removal of 5 bases from V and 5 bases from J, the junction contained 8 bases not matched to a gene. The CDR3 reads CASSILRDRGTGELFF. CDR3 DNA sequence: TGTGCCAGCAGCATCCTCCGGGACAGGGGAACCGGGGAGCTGTTTTTT.

This chain connects TRBV30 to TRBJ2-1; D possibly corresponds to TRBD1 (6 bases). Germline V gives CDR1 GTSNPN, CDR2 SVGIG (reference sequence). Trimming took 3 bases from V and 0 from J, leaving 6 bases between them. CDR3 length: 13 amino acids. The CDR3 bases are TGTGCCTGGAGACAGGGCTCCTACAATGAGCAGTTCTTC. This sequence encodes CAWRQGSYNEQFF.

The V call is TRBV7-2, the J call TRBJ2-7; no definite D call. With 3 bases removed from V and 0 bases from J, the gap between germline ends came to 12 bases. The germline gives CDR1 SGHTA, CDR2 FQGNSA. The length of the CDR3 is 15 residues. The CDR3 loop reads CASSFEHGGSYEQYF. CDR3 bases: TGTGCCAGCAGCTTCGAGCATGGCGGCTCCTACGAGCAGTACTTC.

The rearrangement links TRBV11-2 to TRBJ2-7; D is undetermined. The germline V and J ends were trimmed by 5 bases and 0 bases, with 5 bases remaining between them. This CDR3 comprises 12 residues. Germline V gene sequence: CDR1 SGHAT, CDR2 FQNNGV. The CDR3 DNA reads as TGTGCCAGCAGCCCTAGCTCCTACGAGCAGTACTTC. Translating it yields CASSPSSYEQYF.

The J gene is TRBJ2-5, the V gene TRBV4-2, with TRBD2 identical over 7 bases. This CDR3 has 15 residues. Germline assignment: CDR1 LGHNA and CDR2 YNFKEQ. V lost 4 bases and J lost 3; bases outside the gene matches: 8. CDR3 loop: CASSRGWAGEETQYF. The CDR3 DNA is TGTGCCAGCAGCCGAGGCTGGGCGGGAGAAGAGACCCAGTACTTC.